This T cell receptor beta chain was captured by sequencing in a study of CD8 T cells in Susac syndrome. Study-level points and caveats: Regarding the TCR sequencing and HLA analysis, the study admitted that a relatively small number of individuals were involved.

CD8+ and CD4+ T cells from blood underwent TCR beta sequencing. RNA, at roughly 0.5 to 1 ug, was reverse transcribed with random hexamers. TCRdb independently ran MiXCR on the immunoSEQ multiplex PCR reads; one entry per CDR3 protein. This table holds fewer than 150,000 distinct CDR3 sequences, nearly 95% found once. This clonotype appeared a single time. The antigen is undetermined. The CDR3 consists of 13 residues. Trimming took off 4 bases at V and 2 bases at J, with 9 bases between the two ends. From germline, CDR1 is SQVTM and CDR2 ANQGSEA. The clonotype comes from a human donor in good health. Source material: CD4+ T cells from PBMCs. The genes are TRBV29-1 and TRBJ2-4, with D perhaps matching TRBD2 (5 bases). The CDR3 bases are TGCAGCGTTGGTACCGGGACCAAAAACATTCAGTACTTC. As protein: CSVGTGTKNIQYF.